This is a list of T cell receptor beta chains from one sample in a study of cytomegalovirus exposure and HLA in healthy donors. This table comes from immunoSEQ multiplex PCR, and its TCRdb copy is limited to in-frame clones, with some not included. The sample shows some 90,000 clones, roughly 96% of them seen only once. The specimen sequenced was PBMCs. The receptors derive from a man aged 18 to 30 in good health and CMV-seronegative. CDR3s include the opening cysteine and the closing phenylalanine or tryptophan. Fields, in order: clone size, J gene, V gene, D gene, CDR3 DNA, CDR3 protein. A D gene is named only where the DNA matches it firmly. For some rows the clone size is stated as once, few or many, or as a class when expanded; others skip it.

.,TRBJ1-2,TRBV9,.,TGTGCCAGCAGCGCGGTCCGGGAGGGAGGCTATGGCTACACCTTC,CASSAVREGGYGYTF
.,TRBJ1-1,TRBV27,.,TGTGCCAGCAGTTTAGGCAGGAACACTGAAGCTTTCTTT,CASSLGRNTEAFF
.,TRBJ1-2,TRBV27,TRBD1,TGTGCCAGCAGTCCCTCCGGACAGGGGTCCGGCTACACCTTC,CASSPSGQGSGYTF
once,TRBJ2-1,TRBV15,.,TGTGCCACCAGCATGCCGTCGGGGTACAATGAGCAGTTCTTC,CATSMPSGYNEQFF
.,TRBJ1-1,TRBV6-1,.,TGTGCCAGCAGTGGGACAGCGGGGGAAGCTTTCTTT,CASSGTAGEAFF
.,TRBJ2-5,TRBV27,TRBD1,TGTGCCAGCAGTTCACTCCGGGACAGGGGAGGGGAGACCCAGTACTTC,CASSSLRDRGGETQYF
once,TRBJ2-3,TRBV5-1,TRBD2,TGCGCCAGCAGCCGTGGCGGACTAGCGGGAGGCGCGACAGATACGCAGTATTTT,CASSRGGLAGGATDTQYF
once,TRBJ1-1,TRBV28,TRBD1,TGTGCCAGCAGTTCCCCACAGGGGTACGACACTGAAGCTTTCTTT,CASSSPQGYDTEAFF
.,TRBJ2-1,TRBV23-1,.,TGCGCCAGCAGAGACGCCCCTGACAGTTCTGAGCAGTTCTTC,CASRDAPDSSEQFF
.,TRBJ2-3,TRBV6-1,TRBD2,TGTGCCAGCAGTGACCAACTAGCGGGAGTTGGAAATACGCAGTATTTT,CASSDQLAGVGNTQYF
.,TRBJ1-5,TRBV27,TRBD1,TGTGCCAGCAGATCTCAGGGACAGGGGTCCGATCAGCCCCAGCATTTT,CASRSQGQGSDQPQHF
.,TRBJ1-4,TRBV7-9,TRBD1,TGTGCCAGCAGCTTAGCGTCAGGGACAGGTGCTGAAAAACTGTTTTTT,CASSLASGTGAEKLFF
.,TRBJ2-7,TRBV5-1,TRBD2,TGCGCCAGCAGCTTGGCCTCGGCGGGAGGGTTCTCCTACGAGCAGTACTTC,CASSLASAGGFSYEQYF
.,TRBJ1-3,TRBV25-1,.,TGTGCCAGCAGTGAACTTAAGGGCTCCGGGGGCACCATATATTTT,CASSELKGSGGTIYF
.,TRBJ2-3,TRBV9,TRBD2,TGTGCCAGCAGCGTCCAAAGCGGGAGTCTCGGCACAGATACGCAGTATTTT,CASSVQSGSLGTDTQYF
.,TRBJ1-1,TRBV7-9,.,TGTGCCAGCAGCTTAGCAGGGGCGCTTAGTGCCACTGAAGCTTTCTTT,CASSLAGALSATEAFF
.,TRBJ2-7,TRBV5-6,TRBD1,TGTGCCAGCAGCTTGGTTAGGTCGGCAGGGGGCTTTTACGAGCAGTACTTC,CASSLVRSAGGFYEQYF
.,TRBJ1-2,TRBV4-1,TRBD1,TGCGCCAGCAGCCTTCGGACAGGGGACTATGGCTACACCTTC,CASSLRTGDYGYTF
.,TRBJ2-3,TRBV4-3,TRBD2,TGCGCCAGCAGCCAATGGACTAGCGGGACTCGTGTGACAGATACGCAGTATTTT,CASSQWTSGTRVTDTQYF
.,TRBJ2-7,TRBV2,TRBD2,TGTGCCAGCAGTTATAGCGGGAGGAGCGACGAGCAGTACTTC,CASSYSGRSDEQYF
.,TRBJ1-1,TRBV19,.,TGTGCCAGTAGGTTTAAGTCTAGCCTCACTGAAGCTTTCTTT,CASRFKSSLTEAFF